Listed below are T cell receptor beta chains from one sample, sequenced in a study of glioma-infiltrating T cells after dendritic cell vaccination. Measured with immunoSEQ multiplex PCR; TCRdb has only the in-frame clones, and not every one. The sample has around 90,000 clones; 80% to 90% are singletons. The input for sequencing was blood, taken after dendritic cell vaccination. The source is a human donor with glioblastoma. Each CDR3 is given with its conserved first and last residue.

v_gene | CDR3aa
TRBV19 | CASSAPGLVGNEQFF
TRBV27 | CASSRDRGRTEAFF
TRBV5-1 | CASSLAGVEDRSLF
TRBV19 | CASSPGTSTNTGELFF
TRBV30 | CAWSANRVQGVGNTIYF
TRBV7-3 | CASSPRVSETYNEQFF
TRBV7-9 | CASSQGRENQPQHF
TRBV5-1 | CASSAGGYSNQPQHF
TRBV5-5 | CASSLDREAFF
TRBV7-6 | CASSLALAGRTDTQYF
TRBV7-8 | CASSLAGRLETQYF
TRBV5-1 | CASSPLGEGDQPQHF
TRBV5-1 | CASSLERGYATDTQYF
TRBV30 | CAWSVRGSGNTIYF
TRBV25-1 | CASSDRTSGSFIYNEQFF
TRBV7-2 | CASSLSGMNTEAFF
TRBV6-5 | CASSYSRQNEKLFF
TRBV19 | CASSNRGRDEAFF
TRBV5-1 | CASSLAVGGELFF
TRBV29-1 | CSVVGQGAFGANVLTF
TRBV7-2 | CASQLAGETQYF
TRBV4-2 | CASSRSGGSEAFF
TRBV6-5 | CASSYSDSSYEQYF
TRBV5-1 | CASSTGPREYEQYF
TRBV28 | CASSPPAGGGRTEAFF
TRBV2 | CASSESVNTGELFF
TRBV5-6 | CASSLLAGAWETQYF
TRBV7-2 | CASSLERSLNYGYTF
TRBV2 | CASRGLAAAGEQFF
TRBV29-1 | CSVEKDTSTDTQYF
TRBV5-1 | CASSLPSDRGLYGYTF
TRBV30 | CAWTTRGFDYGYTF
TRBV7-8 | CASSPDGGYTIYF
TRBV30 | CAWEKKSTDTQYF
TRBV5-1 | CASAVYSPTGELFF
TRBV5-1 | CASSSPGQGGQETQYF
TRBV5-1 | CASSSGTIGEKLFF
TRBV14 | CASSQVAGGTEAFF
TRBV7-8 | CASSLAGSGATYEQYF
TRBV19 | CASSIIRDTKNIQYF
TRBV15 | CATSRVIQGPGELFF
TRBV2 | CASSGLVPAGETQYF
TRBV5-4 | CASSWRDRGETQYF